The 30 T cell receptor beta chains given below trace back to one sample, sequenced in a study of control samples from healthy donors and cancer patients. Only in-frame clones appear in the TCRdb table, and some are missing; sequencing was by immunoSEQ multiplex PCR. This table has about 52,000 clones, 90% to 95% appearing once. Material: blood. The source is a man in his thirties or forties in good health.

The chain combines TRBV6-4 with TRBJ2-1; D not certain. Germline CDR1 is MRHNA and CDR2 is SNTAGT. V shed 10 bases and J shed 5 bases, with 12 bases lying between them. CDR3 length: 12 amino acids. The CDR3 sequence is CATAGIDNEQFF. The DNA of the CDR3 is TGTGCCACGGCTGGAATTGACAATGAGCAGTTCTTC.

The chain uses TRBV29-1 and TRBJ2-7, with D unclear. Trimming cost V 3 bases and J 3 bases, with 9 bases left between them. Germline CDR1 SQVTM, CDR2 ANQGSEA. The CDR3 contains 12 residues. The CDR3 protein is CSVDLGNYEQYF. DNA for the CDR3: TGCAGCGTTGATTTGGGCAACTACGAGCAGTACTTC.

The rearrangement uses TRBV28 and TRBJ2-3; possible D gene TRBD1, 6 bases. Trimming left V 6 bases short and J 6 bases short, with 22 bases between. Germline V lookup: CDR1 MDHEN, CDR2 SYDVKM. The CDR3 loop spans 16 amino acids. Here the CDR3 DNA reads TGTGCCAGCAGGCCCGAGCTGGGACGGGACATCGATACGCAGTATTTT. It encodes CASRPELGRDIDTQYF.

Points on this clone: Compared with germline, one end of the junction differs, possibly owing to a read error. The V gene is TRBV7-7, the J gene TRBJ2-3; no definite D call. The CDR3 length is 14 residues. Per germline, CDR1 SSHAT and CDR2 FNYEAQ (reference sequence). CDR3 region: CASSLGQGTDTQYF. In DNA, the CDR3 is TGTGCTAGCAGCTTAGGGCAGGGCACAGATACGCAGTATTTT.

V is TRBV24-1 and J is TRBJ2-1; 8 nucleotides agree with TRBD2. V was clipped by 3 bases and J by 5 bases; unmatched bases: 8. The CDR3 is made up of 16 amino acids. CDR1 is KGHDR and CDR2 is SFDVKD in the germline V gene. CDR3 amino acids: CATSDRSGGGDNEQFF. The CDR3 region has the DNA TGTGCCACCAGTGATCGCTCGGGAGGGGGGGACAATGAGCAGTTCTTC.

The chain recombines TRBV5-1 with TRBJ2-5; D may be TRBD1 or TRBD2 (5 bases each). Germline loops: CDR1 SGHRS, CDR2 YFSETQ. The CDR3 spans 13 residues. Trimming stripped 3 bases from V and 3 bases from J, with 9 bases between. CDR3 in amino acids: CASSSGTEETQYF. CDR3 DNA sequence: TGCGCCAGCAGCTCCGGGACGGAAGAGACCCAGTACTTC.

V gene TRBV2 combines with J gene TRBJ2-7; a possible D gene is TRBD2 (5 bases). The CDR3 consists of 12 residues. Trimming shortened V by 7 bases and J by 1 base, and 8 bases separated the two germline ends. The V gene's germline CDR1 is SNHLY and CDR2 FYNNEI. The CDR3 nucleotides are TGTGCCAGCACGAGGGAATCCTACGAGCAGTACTTC. Amino acids: CASTRESYEQYF.

The chain combines TRBV6-2 or TRBV6-3 with TRBJ2-5; the D gene could be TRBD1 or TRBD2 (5 bases each). Germline-derived CDR1 and CDR2 are MNHEY and SVGEGT. The CDR3 totals 16 residues. V was clipped by 2 bases and J by 5 bases, with 18 bases between them. The CDR3 loop reads CASSYGPGPRRETQYF. Here the CDR3 DNA reads TGTGCCAGCAGTTACGGGCCGGGACCCCGGAGGGAGACCCAGTACTTC.

V usage is TRBV28 and J usage is TRBJ2-7; 9 bases fit TRBD1. CDR3 length: 13 amino acids. Per germline, CDR1 MDHEN and CDR2 SYDVKM. The V gene end was trimmed by 7 bases and the J gene end by 10 bases; junction bases not matched to a gene: 11. CDR3 protein: CASTSAGTGLQYF. The CDR3 nucleotides are TGTGCCAGCACCTCCGCCGGGACAGGGCTCCAGTACTTC. Using reference TRBV28 and TRBJ2-7 for the parts outside the CDR3, the full variable domain is DVKVTQSSRYLVKRTGEKVFLECVQDMDHENMFWYRQDPGLGLRLIYFSYDVKMKEKGDIPEGYSVSREKKERFSLILESASTNQTSMYLCASTSAGTGLQYFGPGTRLTVT.

The chain links TRBV24-1 to TRBJ2-3; TRBD1 is a possible D gene (6 bases). V was trimmed by 3 bases and J by 2 bases, leaving 8 bases between them. Germline-derived CDR1 and CDR2 are KGHDR and SFDVKD. The CDR3 consists of 14 residues. CDR3 amino acids: CATSDGTPTDTQYF. The CDR3 coding sequence is TGTGCCACCAGTGATGGGACACCCACAGATACGCAGTATTTT.

V is TRBV9 and J is TRBJ1-6; no definite D call. This CDR3 has 15 amino acids. CDR1 is SGDLS, CDR2 YYNGEE, per germline. Trimming cost V 0 bases and J 6 bases, with 10 bases left between them. CDR3: CASSVEPGGNSPLHF. CDR3 nucleotide sequence: TGTGCCAGCAGCGTAGAGCCAGGTGGTAATTCACCCCTCCACTTT.

The V and J genes are TRBV7-9 and TRBJ2-1; tentative D call: TRBD2 (6 bases). Germline CDR1 SEHNR, CDR2 FQNEAQ (reference sequence). The CDR3 contains 16 residues. V gave up 5 bases and J gave up 0 bases, with 14 bases separating them. CDR3 coding DNA: TGTGCCAGCAGCCCACCCACCGGGAGCTCCTACAATGAGCAGTTCTTC. This sequence encodes CASSPPTGSSYNEQFF.

The V call is TRBV15, the J call TRBJ2-1, with 9 bases lining up with TRBD2. The CDR3 is 15 residues long. V trimming: 4 bases; J trimming: 10 bases; junction bases outside the gene matches: 11. The V gene's germline CDR1 is LNHNV and CDR2 YYDKDF (reference sequence). Here the CDR3 DNA reads TGTGCCACCAGCACCCTAGCGGGATTTGAGCGAGAGCAGTTCTTC. This sequence encodes CATSTLAGFEREQFF.

The count of this clone is one. V gene TRBV9 combines with J gene TRBJ2-3; no clear D gene. The germline V and J ends were trimmed by 4 bases and 6 bases, with 12 bases remaining between them. Germline loops: CDR1 SGDLS, CDR2 YYNGEE. The CDR3 length is 13 residues. CDR3 protein: CASSTRFGDTQYF. The CDR3 DNA follows: TGTGCCAGCAGCACACGATTCGGGGATACGCAGTATTTT.

The rearrangement joins TRBV5-1 to TRBJ2-3; D is unclear. CDR1 and CDR2 from the germline V gene are SGHRS and YFSETQ. This CDR3 comprises 11 residues. Trimming left V 1 base short and J 5 bases short, with 2 bases between. In DNA, the CDR3 is TGCGCCAGCAGCTTGTTAGATACGCAGTATTTT. Translating it yields CASSLLDTQYF.

The chain is built from TRBV27 and TRBJ1-1; D is ambiguous. CDR3 size: 13 residues. V was clipped by 6 bases and J by 5 bases, with 13 bases between them. Per germline, CDR1 MNHEY and CDR2 SMNVEV (reference sequence). Here the CDR3 DNA reads TGTGCCAGCAGGTCAGCCGGAGGTACTGAAGCTTTCTTT. This encodes CASRSAGGTEAFF.

The gene calls are TRBV5-1 and TRBJ1-1; 10 bases map to TRBD1. The germline V gene has CDR1 SGHRS and CDR2 YFSETQ. V lost 5 bases and J lost 11; bases outside the gene matches: 6. The CDR3 loop spans 12 amino acids. CDR3 amino acids: CASSSGTGDAFF. For the CDR3, the DNA is TGCGCCAGCAGTAGCGGGACAGGGGACGCTTTCTTT.

This chain connects TRBV27 to TRBJ2-1; 10 bases are shared with TRBD2. Losses at the gene ends were 3 bases for V and 5 bases for J; bases not matched to a gene: 4. The CDR3 consists of 15 residues. Germline V gene data show CDR1 as MNHEY and CDR2 as SMNVEV (reference sequence). The CDR3 region is CASSFTSGNHNEQFF. The CDR3 nucleotides read TGTGCCAGCAGTTTTACTAGCGGGAATCACAATGAGCAGTTCTTC.

The chain recombines TRBV28 with TRBJ1-1; D uncertain. This CDR3 spans 13 amino acids. Germline assignment: CDR1 MDHEN and CDR2 SYDVKM. V lost 3 bases, J lost 1 base, and 6 bases lay in between. The CDR3 here is CASSLGWNTEAFF. For the CDR3, the DNA is TGTGCCAGCAGTTTGGGGTGGAACACTGAAGCTTTCTTT.

This chain uses TRBV19 with TRBJ2-7; 8 bases map to TRBD1. Germline CDR1 LNHDA, CDR2 SQIVND (reference sequence). Trimming took 5 bases from V and 3 from J; bases not matched to a gene: 6. The CDR3 has 14 residues. CDR3 loop: CASSPRQGIYEQYF. Here the CDR3 DNA reads TGTGCCAGTAGTCCCCGACAGGGGATCTACGAGCAGTACTTC. The whole variable domain, filled in from reference TRBV19 and TRBJ2-7, reads DGGITQSPKYLFRKEGQNVTLSCEQNLNHDAMYWYRQDPGQGLRLIYYSQIVNDFQKGDIAEGYSVSREKKESFPLTVTSAQKNPTAFYLCASSPRQGIYEQYFGPGTRLTVT.

The chain recombines TRBV7-3 with TRBJ2-2, with D uncertain. CDR1 and CDR2 (germline): SGHTA, FQGTGA. V was shortened by 3 bases and J by 6 bases, with 8 bases between the two germline ends. The CDR3 consists of 13 residues. The DNA of the CDR3 is TGTGCCAGCAGCTTCGGCAGATCCGGGGAGCTGTTTTTT. This gives the protein CASSFGRSGELFF.

The rearrangement joins TRBV5-1 to TRBJ2-5, with 7 bases lining up with TRBD2. Germline assignment: CDR1 SGHRS and CDR2 YFSETQ. V trimming: 0 bases; J trimming: 5 bases; junction bases outside the gene matches: 4. The CDR3 runs to 14 residues. CDR3 sequence reads: CASSLGEGSETQYF. The CDR3 coding sequence is TGCGCCAGCAGCTTGGGGGAGGGTTCGGAGACCCAGTACTTC.

The chain combines TRBV6-4 with TRBJ1-5, with 7 bases fitting TRBD1. J lost 6 bases, V lost 3 bases, and 11 bases had no gene match. This CDR3 region has 16 residues. Germline V gene lookup returns CDR1 MRHNA and CDR2 SNTAGT. Written as DNA, the CDR3 is TGTGCCAGCAGTGAGGGTGACGACAGGGTGGGTCAGCCCCAGCATTTT. It codes for CASSEGDDRVGQPQHF.

The chain employs TRBV5-1 and TRBJ2-1, with D perhaps TRBD2 (5 bases). The CDR3 length is 12 residues. Germline CDR1 SGHRS, CDR2 YFSETQ. The V end was cut by 4 bases, the J end by 7 bases, with 9 bases between. In nucleotides, the CDR3 is TGCGCCAGCAGCCTCCGGACTAATGAGCAGTTCTTC. Encoded protein: CASSLRTNEQFF.

This chain links TRBV5-1 with TRBJ1-4; 8 bases are shared with TRBD1. The junction had 11 bases not matched to a gene; V was cut back by 5 bases and J by 11 bases. CDR1 SGHRS and CDR2 YFSETQ come from the germline V gene. CDR3 length equals 14 residues. The CDR3, as DNA: TGCGCCAGCAGTCCTGGGTCAGGGGGCGCTAAACTGTTTTTT. It is translated as CASSPGSGGAKLFF.

This rearrangement joins TRBV29-1 to TRBJ1-2; D unresolved. The CDR3 consists of 14 residues. V was cut by 0 bases and J by 4 bases, with 12 bases left in between. CDR1 SQVTM and CDR2 ANQGSEA come from the germline V gene. DNA for the CDR3: TGCAGCGTTGAAGATCGGGCTGACGGCTATGGCTACACCTTC. Protein product: CSVEDRADGYGYTF.

The chain is built from TRBV6-1 and TRBJ2-7, with D possibly being TRBD1 (6 bases). Trimming took 1 base from V and 0 from J, leaving 7 bases between them. The CDR3 is 14 residues long. CDR1 is MNHNS and CDR2 is SASEGT in the germline V gene. CDR3 loop: CASSEGGPSYEQYF. The DNA of the CDR3 is TGTGCCAGCAGTGAAGGGGGGCCCTCCTACGAGCAGTACTTC.

The CDR3 sequence: CASSTLALSTDTQYF. The DNA for the CDR3 is TGTGCCAGTAGTACCCTGGCCCTAAGCACAGATACGCAGTATTTT. The chain links TRBV19 to TRBJ2-3; D not certain. CDR1 is LNHDA, CDR2 SQIVND, per germline (reference sequence). The CDR3 covers 15 residues. V gave up 4 bases and J gave up 0 bases, with 11 bases separating them. Looking up the rest from reference TRBV19 and TRBJ2-3 gives the full variable domain: DGGITQSPKYLFRKEGQNVTLSCEQNLNHDAMYWYRQDPGQGLRLIYYSQIVNDFQKGDIAEGYSVSREKKESFPLTVTSAQKNPTAFYLCASSTLALSTDTQYFGPGTRLTVL.

The rearrangement uses TRBV28 and TRBJ1-5; 7 bases fit TRBD1. Germline V lookup: CDR1 MDHEN, CDR2 SYDVKM. V lost 4 bases to trimming and J lost 6 bases; unmatched junction nucleotides: 6. The CDR3 covers 14 residues. CDR3 in amino acids: CASSSTGETQPQHF. The DNA for the CDR3 is TGTGCCAGCAGTTCTACAGGGGAAACTCAGCCCCAGCATTTT.

The rearrangement joins TRBV4-1 to TRBJ2-7, with a possible D match to TRBD2 (6 bases). This CDR3 spans 15 amino acids. Germline-derived CDR1 and CDR2 are MGHRA and YSYEKL. The V and J ends lost 2 bases and 4 bases respectively, with 15 bases between them. The DNA for the CDR3 is TGCGCCAGCAGCCAAAAGACTAGTCTCCGTTACGAGCAGTACTTC. Translated, it gives CASSQKTSLRYEQYF.